Listed here is a single TCR beta chain. The antigen is not known. In germline, CDR1 is SGHRS, CDR2 YFSETQ. The CDR3 has 13 amino acids. The V end lost 5 bases, the J end lost 4 bases, and 12 bases lay between the germline ends. This specimen comes from a study of T cell responses to AZD1222 COVID-19 vaccine. Clones were read by immunoSEQ multiplex PCR, and TCRdb kept only the in-frame ones, dropping some. In the table there are 100,000 to 120,000 clones, 85% to 90% of which are singletons. Overall study results and limits: The donor cohort was predominantly white British with a female majority, and clonal diversity may have been underestimated. Vaccination with two AZD1222 doses was followed by a rise in Spike-specific TCR breadth and depth. The span of vaccine-associated CD4 TCRs extended across spike, with dominance at 160-218 and 743-854. Sampled repertoires all dated from after the peak T cell response.

This specimen consisted of peripheral blood, obtained on day 0 of AZD1222 vaccination. This chain uses TRBV5-1 with TRBJ1-2; D call uncertain. The receptor was derived from an adult in good health. The CDR3 reads CASRPGQTYGYTF. CDR3 sequence (DNA): TGCGCCAGCAGGCCTGGGCAGACCTATGGCTACACCTTC. The variable domain in full, completed from reference TRBV5-1 and TRBJ1-2, reads KAGVTQTPRYLIKTRGQQVTLSCSPISGHRSVSWYQQTPGQGLQFLFEYFSETQRNKGNFPGRFSGRQFSNSRSEMNVSTLELGDSALYLCASRPGQTYGYTFGSGTRLTVV.